A selection of T cell receptor beta chains follows, all from one sample in a study of monozygotic twins with inflammatory bowel disease. From the 5' RACE reads, TCRdb lists one entry per CDR3 protein and no DNA. The sample table sets out about 160,000 distinct CDR3 sequences. The sequenced sample was blood. The receptors shown here come from a human donor with ulcerative colitis or Crohn's disease, or a healthy co-twin of an affected twin (not recorded which). CDR3s include the opening cysteine and the closing phenylalanine or tryptophan. Rows give clone size only sometimes, using once, few, many, or a class for an expanded clone.

17,TRBV20-1,TRBJ1-5,-,CSAPRADRGKYGQPQHF
15,TRBV4-3,TRBJ2-7,-,CASSQGQTGGYEQYF
12,TRBV15,TRBJ1-5,medium-sized,CATSMINQPQHF
16,TRBV7-3,TRBJ2-1,-,CASSLHLAGGVNEQFF
14,TRBV2,TRBJ2-1,-,CASSEARSYNEQFF
15,TRBV12-3/TRBV12-4,TRBJ2-5,-,CASSWTSGGQETQYF
18,TRBV12-3/TRBV12-4,TRBJ2-7,-,CASSFAPPGTASYYEQYF
15,TRBV5-1,TRBJ1-5,-,CASSLGDNSNQPQHF
18,TRBV15,TRBJ2-3,-,CATSRNPFTGTGTDTQYF
12,TRBV18,TRBJ2-1,-,CASSPGLDEQFF
15,TRBV25-1,TRBJ2-7,-,CASSESRDGPYEQYF
17,TRBV4-1,TRBJ1-2,-,CASSQEGPPENNYGYTF
13,TRBV7-3,TRBJ1-2,-,CASSFGVFYGYTF
12,TRBV25-1,TRBJ2-2,-,CASSELGGELFF
21,TRBV4-3,TRBJ1-4,-,CASSQDWVAGQGALSNEKLFF
13,TRBV5-1,TRBJ1-5,-,CASSLYGDQPQHF
14,TRBV29-1,TRBJ2-1,-,CSVWGGGTYNEQFF
16,TRBV9,TRBJ1-3,-,CASSAAPRSSGNTIYF
13,TRBV20-1,TRBJ2-5,-,CSAKARLQETQYF
14,TRBV20-1,TRBJ2-1,-,CSAPGLAGNNEQFF
13,TRBV19,TRBJ2-7,-,CASSGTWASEQYF
14,TRBV6-5,TRBJ2-7,-,CASSFGDSSYEQYF
14,TRBV6-6,TRBJ1-2,-,CASSPGTGSGGYTF
14,TRBV12-3/TRBV12-4,TRBJ2-7,-,CASSLIGPGGEQYF
16,TRBV20-1,TRBJ2-1,-,CSARYPGGTSYNEQFF
16,TRBV15,TRBJ2-7,-,CATTSGTSGGLYEQYF